This T cell receptor beta chain emerged from a study of T cell clones after liver transplantation. As for the study in general: Blood was drawn pre-transplant, before withdrawal, and after full or failed withdrawal. The study, taken as a whole, reports: A larger donor-reactive than third-party decline suggested partial antigen-specific deletion.

A note on this clone: The antigen is unknown.

TCRdb keeps only in-frame clones here, not all; method: immunoSEQ multiplex PCR. In the table there are 45,000 to 60,000 clones, 70% of which are singletons. Trimming took 2 bases from V and 5 from J; bases not matched to a gene: 8. Germline CDR1 reads SGDLS; CDR2 reads YYNGEE. CDR3 length equals 16 residues. The sample in question was CD4+ T cells from blood, obtained at the approximately 15-month timepoint. The clonotype comes from a human patient who received a liver transplant. The graft donor may have given rise to some T cells. The chain uses TRBV9 and TRBJ2-2; TRBD2 matches 8 bases. The CDR3 sequence: CASSVGGTRGTGELFF. The CDR3 DNA is TGTGCCAGCAGCGTCGGCGGGACTAGGGGTACCGGGGAGCTGTTTTTT.